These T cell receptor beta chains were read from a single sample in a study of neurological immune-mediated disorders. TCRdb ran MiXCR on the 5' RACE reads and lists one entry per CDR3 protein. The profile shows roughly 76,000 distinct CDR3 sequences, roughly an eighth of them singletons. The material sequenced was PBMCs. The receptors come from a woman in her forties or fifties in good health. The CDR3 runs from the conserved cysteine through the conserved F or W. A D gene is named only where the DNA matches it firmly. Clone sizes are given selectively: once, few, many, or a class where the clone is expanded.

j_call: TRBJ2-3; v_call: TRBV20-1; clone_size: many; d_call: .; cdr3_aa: CSAPRGGGGTDTQYF; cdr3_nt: TGCAGTGCCCCGAGGGGGGGAGGGGGCACAGATACGCAGTATTTT
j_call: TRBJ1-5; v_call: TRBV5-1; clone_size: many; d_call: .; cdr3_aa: CASSLYPAGTNQPQHF; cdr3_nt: TGCGCCAGCAGCTTGTATCCGGCAGGCACCAATCAGCCCCAGCATTTT
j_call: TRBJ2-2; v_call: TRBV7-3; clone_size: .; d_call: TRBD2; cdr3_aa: CASSPVGLAGVGGGELFF; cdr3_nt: TGTGCCAGCAGCCCAGTTGGACTAGCGGGAGTGGGAGGCGGGGAGCTGTTTTTT
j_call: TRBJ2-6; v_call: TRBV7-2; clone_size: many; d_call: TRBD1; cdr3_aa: CASSLVGTGVGGANVLTF; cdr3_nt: TGTGCCAGCAGCTTAGTAGGGACAGGGGTTGGTGGGGCCAACGTCCTGACTTTC
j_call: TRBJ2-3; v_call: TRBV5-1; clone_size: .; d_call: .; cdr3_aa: CASSFSPVAAGVGDTQYF; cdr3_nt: TGCGCCAGCAGCTTCAGCCCTGTCGCGGCCGGAGTAGGAGATACGCAGTATTTT
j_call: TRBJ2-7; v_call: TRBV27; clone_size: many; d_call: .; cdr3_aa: CASRRTGSYEQYF; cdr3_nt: TGTGCCAGCAGGAGGACCGGTTCCTACGAGCAGTACTTC
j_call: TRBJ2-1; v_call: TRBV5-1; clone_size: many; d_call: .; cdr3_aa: CASSLESWGNEQFF; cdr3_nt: TGCGCCAGCAGCTTGGAATCTTGGGGTAATGAGCAGTTCTTC
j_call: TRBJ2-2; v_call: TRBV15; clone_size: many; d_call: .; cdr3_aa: CATSSRTRDPTGELFF; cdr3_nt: TGTGCCACCAGCAGCCGAACCCGGGACCCCACCGGGGAGCTGTTTTTT
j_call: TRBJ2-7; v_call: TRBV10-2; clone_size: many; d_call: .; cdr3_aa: CASSADRLSYEQYF; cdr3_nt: TGCGCCAGCAGTGCAGACAGACTTTCCTACGAGCAGTACTTC
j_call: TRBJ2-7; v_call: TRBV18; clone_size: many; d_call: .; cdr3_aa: CASSPRGPRSYEQYF; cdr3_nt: TGTGCCAGCTCACCCCGGGGACCCCGTTCCTACGAGCAGTACTTC
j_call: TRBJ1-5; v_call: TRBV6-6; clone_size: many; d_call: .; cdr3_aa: CASRPKIFEPQHF; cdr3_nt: TGTGCCAGCAGACCTAAAATCTTTGAGCCCCAGCATTTT
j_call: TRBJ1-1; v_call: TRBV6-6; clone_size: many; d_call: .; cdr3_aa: CASSFQWNTEAFF; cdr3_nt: TGTGCCAGCAGTTTTCAGTGGAACACTGAAGCTTTCTTT
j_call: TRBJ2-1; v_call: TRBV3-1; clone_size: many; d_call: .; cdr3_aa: CASSQRIGVEQFF; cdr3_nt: TGTGCCAGCAGTCAAAGGATCGGGGTTGAGCAGTTCTTC
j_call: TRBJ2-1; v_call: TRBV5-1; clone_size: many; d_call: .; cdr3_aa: CASSSEAGNKNEQFF; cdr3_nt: TGCGCCAGCAGCTCCGAGGCGGGGAATAAAAATGAGCAGTTCTTC
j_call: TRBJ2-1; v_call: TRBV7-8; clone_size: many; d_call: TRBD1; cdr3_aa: CASSPDRDYNEQFF; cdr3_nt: TGTGCCAGCAGCCCGGACAGGGATTACAATGAGCAGTTCTTC
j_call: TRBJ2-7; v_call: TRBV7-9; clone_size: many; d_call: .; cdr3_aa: CASSPLYEQYF; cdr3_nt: TGTGCCAGCAGCCCTTTATACGAGCAGTACTTC
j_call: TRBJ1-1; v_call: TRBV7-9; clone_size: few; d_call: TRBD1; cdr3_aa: CASSPQGGIGTEAFF; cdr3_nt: TGTGCCAGCAGCCCCCAGGGGGGCATCGGGACTGAAGCTTTCTTT
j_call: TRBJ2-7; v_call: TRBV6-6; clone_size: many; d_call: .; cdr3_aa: CASSYLAGVNEQYF; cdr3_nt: TGTGCCAGCAGTTATTTAGCAGGGGTGAACGAGCAGTACTTC
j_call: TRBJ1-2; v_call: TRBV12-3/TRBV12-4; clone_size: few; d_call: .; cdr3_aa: CASSFEGNVGYTF; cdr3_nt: TGTGCCAGCAGTTTTGAGGGCAACGTTGGCTACACCTTC
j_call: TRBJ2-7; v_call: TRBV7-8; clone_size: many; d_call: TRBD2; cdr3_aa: CASSLILGLAGGYEQYF; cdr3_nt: TGTGCCAGCAGCTTAATCTTAGGACTAGCGGGAGGATACGAGCAGTACTTC
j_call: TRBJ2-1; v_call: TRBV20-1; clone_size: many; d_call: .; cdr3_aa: CSANPRGDEQFF; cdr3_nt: TGCAGTGCTAACCCACGTGGGGATGAGCAGTTCTTC
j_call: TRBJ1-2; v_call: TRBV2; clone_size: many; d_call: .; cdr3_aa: CASSERSLHYTF; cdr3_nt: TGTGCCAGCAGTGAAAGGAGTCTTCACTACACCTTC
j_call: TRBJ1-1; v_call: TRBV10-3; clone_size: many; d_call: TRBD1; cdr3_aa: CATEGQGAFLGAFF; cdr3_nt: TGTGCCACCGAAGGACAGGGGGCCTTCCTCGGAGCTTTCTTT
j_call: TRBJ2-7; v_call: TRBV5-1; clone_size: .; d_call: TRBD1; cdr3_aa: CSSSTEGQGYEQYF; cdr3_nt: TGCTCCAGCAGCACAGAGGGACAGGGCTACGAGCAGTACTTC
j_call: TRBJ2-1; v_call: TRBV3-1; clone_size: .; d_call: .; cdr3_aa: CASSQDGRGPNEQFF; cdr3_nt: TGTGCCAGCAGCCAAGATGGCAGGGGCCCCAATGAGCAGTTCTTC
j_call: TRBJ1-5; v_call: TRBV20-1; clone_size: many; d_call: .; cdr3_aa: CSASQGNQPQHF; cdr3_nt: TGCAGTGCTTCACAGGGTAATCAGCCCCAGCATTTT
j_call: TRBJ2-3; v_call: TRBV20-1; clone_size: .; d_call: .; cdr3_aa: CSAREVNGYTDTQYF; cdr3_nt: TGCAGTGCTAGAGAGGTTAACGGTTACACAGATACGCAGTATTTT
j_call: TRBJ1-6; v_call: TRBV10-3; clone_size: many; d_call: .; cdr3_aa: CAISDGQSYSPLHF; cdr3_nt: TGTGCCATCAGTGATGGACAGAGCTATTCACCCCTCCACTTT
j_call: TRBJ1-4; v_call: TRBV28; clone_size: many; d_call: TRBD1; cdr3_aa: CAIPGQGAPGEKLFF; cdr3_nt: TGTGCCATCCCGGGACAGGGGGCGCCAGGTGAAAAACTGTTTTTT
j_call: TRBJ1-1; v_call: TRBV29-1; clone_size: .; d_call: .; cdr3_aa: CSVSQGAAAFF; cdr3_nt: TGCAGCGTTTCACAAGGTGCTGCAGCTTTCTTT
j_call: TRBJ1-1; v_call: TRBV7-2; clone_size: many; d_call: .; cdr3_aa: CASSSTGTLNTEAFF; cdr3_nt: TGTGCCAGCAGCTCGACGGGGACGTTGAACACTGAAGCTTTCTTT
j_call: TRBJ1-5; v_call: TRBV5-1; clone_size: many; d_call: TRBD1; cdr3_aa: CASSLTGDGNQPQHF; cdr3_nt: TGCGCCAGCAGCTTGACAGGGGATGGCAATCAGCCCCAGCATTTT
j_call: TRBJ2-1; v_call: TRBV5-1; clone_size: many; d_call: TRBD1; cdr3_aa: CASTKGQEYNEQFF; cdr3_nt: TGCGCCAGCACTAAGGGACAGGAGTACAATGAGCAGTTCTTC
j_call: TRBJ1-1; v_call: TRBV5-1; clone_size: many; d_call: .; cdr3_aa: CASSNTKNTEAFF; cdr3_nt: TGCGCCAGCAGCAATACAAAGAACACTGAAGCTTTCTTT
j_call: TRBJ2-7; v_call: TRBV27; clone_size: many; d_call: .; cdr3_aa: CASSLISGGVGYEQYF; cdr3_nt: TGTGCCAGCAGTTTAATTTCAGGCGGGGTCGGGTACGAGCAGTACTTC
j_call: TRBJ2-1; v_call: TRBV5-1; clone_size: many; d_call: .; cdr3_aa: CASSLGQVYNEQFF; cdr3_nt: TGCGCCAGCAGCTTGGGTCAGGTGTACAATGAGCAGTTCTTC
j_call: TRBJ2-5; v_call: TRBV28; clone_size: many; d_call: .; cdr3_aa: CASQEIETQYF; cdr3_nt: TGTGCCAGCCAGGAGATTGAGACCCAGTACTTC
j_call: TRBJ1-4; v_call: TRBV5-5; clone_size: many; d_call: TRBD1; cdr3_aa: CASSNRDRGRNEKLFF; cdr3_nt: TGTGCCAGCAGCAACCGGGACAGGGGGCGTAATGAAAAACTGTTTTTT
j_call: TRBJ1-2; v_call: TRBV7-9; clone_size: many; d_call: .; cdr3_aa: CASSRRQGLDGYTF; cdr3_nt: TGTGCCAGCAGCCGCCGCCAGGGGCTGGATGGCTACACCTTC
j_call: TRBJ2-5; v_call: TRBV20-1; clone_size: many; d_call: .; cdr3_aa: CSAQDRQETQYF; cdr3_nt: TGCAGTGCTCAGGATCGGCAAGAGACCCAGTACTTC
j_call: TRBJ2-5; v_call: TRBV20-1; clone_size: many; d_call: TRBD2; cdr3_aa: CSARGTSGVETQYF; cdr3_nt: TGCAGTGCTAGGGGGACTAGCGGTGTGGAGACCCAGTACTTC
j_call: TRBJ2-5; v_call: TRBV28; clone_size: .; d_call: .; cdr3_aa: CASSPSGGRETQYF; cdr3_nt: TGTGCCAGCAGTCCCTCAGGAGGGCGGGAGACCCAGTACTTC
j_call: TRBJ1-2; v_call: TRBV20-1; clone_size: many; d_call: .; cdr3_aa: CSATLRTNYGYTF; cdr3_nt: TGCAGTGCTACCCTCAGAACCAACTATGGCTACACCTTC
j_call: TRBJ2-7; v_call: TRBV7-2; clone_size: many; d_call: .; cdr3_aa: CASSLAGTAQGVNEQYF; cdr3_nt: TGTGCCAGCAGCTTAGCCGGGACGGCTCAAGGGGTGAACGAGCAGTACTTC
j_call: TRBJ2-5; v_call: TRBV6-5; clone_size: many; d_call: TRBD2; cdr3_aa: CASTMTSGVQETQYF; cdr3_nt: TGTGCCAGCACCATGACTAGCGGAGTTCAAGAGACCCAGTACTTC
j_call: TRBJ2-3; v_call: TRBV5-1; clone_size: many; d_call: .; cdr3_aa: CASSLGGKWTDTQYF; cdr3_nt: TGCGCCAGCAGCTTGGGAGGGAAATGGACAGATACGCAGTATTTT
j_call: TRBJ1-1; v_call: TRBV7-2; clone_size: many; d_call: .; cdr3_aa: CASSRSRMNTEAFF; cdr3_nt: TGTGCCAGCAGCCGATCGCGGATGAACACTGAAGCTTTCTTT
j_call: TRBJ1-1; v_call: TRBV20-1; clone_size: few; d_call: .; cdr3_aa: CSARVHGGGDTEAFF; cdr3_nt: TGCAGTGCTAGAGTTCACGGGGGAGGGGACACTGAAGCTTTCTTT
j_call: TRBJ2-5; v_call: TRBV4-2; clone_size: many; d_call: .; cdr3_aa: CASSQRNLAGETQYF; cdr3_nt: TGTGCCAGCAGCCAAAGGAATCTGGCCGGAGAGACCCAGTACTTC
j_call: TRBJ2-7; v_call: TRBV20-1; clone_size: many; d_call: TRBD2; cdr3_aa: CSATGLAKYEQYF; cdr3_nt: TGCAGTGCTACGGGACTAGCTAAGTACGAGCAGTACTTC
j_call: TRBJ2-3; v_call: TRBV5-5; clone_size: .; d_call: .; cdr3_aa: CASSFWGTDTQYF; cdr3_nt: TGTGCCAGCAGCTTTTGGGGAACAGATACGCAGTATTTT
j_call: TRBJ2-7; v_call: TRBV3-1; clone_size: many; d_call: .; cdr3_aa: CASSQLSQRQYF; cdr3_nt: TGTGCCAGCAGCCAACTCTCGCAGAGGCAGTACTTC
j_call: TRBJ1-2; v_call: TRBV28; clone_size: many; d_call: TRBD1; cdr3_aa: CASSSGTANYGYTF; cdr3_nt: TGTGCCAGCAGTTCCGGGACAGCTAACTATGGCTACACCTTC